This T cell receptor beta chain was identified during a study of blood T cells in healthy people across ages. General study results and limits: Higher diversity and more naive CD4+ cells were features of long-lived donors, compared to aged donors. Per million T cells, the diversity of TCR beta decreased roughly linearly as age advanced.

The J segment lost 8 bases and the V segment lost 6 bases, leaving 18 bases of the junction unmatched. The CDR3 length is 18 residues. Germline V gene data show CDR1 as MGHDK and CDR2 as SYGVNS. Then a second PCR, running about 6 to 11 cycles, was carried out with a sample-barcoded 5' primer and a J-beta primer mix. TCRdb fed the 5' RACE reads into MiXCR, producing one record per CDR3 protein. This table holds over a million distinct CDR3 sequences, 59% found once. Worth noting for this clonotype: Its antigen is currently unknown.

There were healthy Caucasian individuals from Russia, aged 6 to 90, serving as donors. The origin of this receptor is a man aged 18 to 35 in good health. The V gene is TRBV25-1, the J gene TRBJ2-1; 11 bases match TRBD2. Sequencing used blood. In nucleotides, the CDR3 is TGTGCCAGCAGCGACTATAGCGGGAGGGCCGATTTCGCCCATGAGCAGTTCTTC. As protein: CASSDYSGRADFAHEQFF.